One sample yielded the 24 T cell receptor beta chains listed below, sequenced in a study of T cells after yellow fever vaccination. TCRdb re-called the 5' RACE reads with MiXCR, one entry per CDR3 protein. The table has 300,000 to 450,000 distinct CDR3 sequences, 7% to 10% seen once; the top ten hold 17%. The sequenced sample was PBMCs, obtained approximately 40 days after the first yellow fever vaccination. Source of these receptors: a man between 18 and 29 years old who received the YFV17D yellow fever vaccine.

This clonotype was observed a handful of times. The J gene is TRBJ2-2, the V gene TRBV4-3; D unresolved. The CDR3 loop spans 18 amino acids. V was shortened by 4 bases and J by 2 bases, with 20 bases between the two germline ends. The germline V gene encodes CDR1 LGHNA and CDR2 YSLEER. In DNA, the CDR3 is TGCGCCAGCAGCCCCATGCAACAAGGGCTCCTCAACACCGGGGAGCTGTTTTTT. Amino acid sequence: CASSPMQQGLLNTGELFF.

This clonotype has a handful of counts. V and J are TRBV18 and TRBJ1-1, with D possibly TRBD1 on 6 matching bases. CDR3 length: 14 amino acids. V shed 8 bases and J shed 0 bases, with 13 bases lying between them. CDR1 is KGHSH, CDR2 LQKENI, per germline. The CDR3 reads CASVLRGMNTEAFF. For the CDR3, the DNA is TGTGCCAGCGTCCTCAGGGGAATGAACACTGAAGCTTTCTTT.

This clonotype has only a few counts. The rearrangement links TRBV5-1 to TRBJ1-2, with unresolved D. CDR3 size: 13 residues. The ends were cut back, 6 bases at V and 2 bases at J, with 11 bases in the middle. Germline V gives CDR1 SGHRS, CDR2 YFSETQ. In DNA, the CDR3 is TGCGCCAGCACGGACGGAGAAAACTATGGCTACACCTTC. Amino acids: CASTDGENYGYTF.

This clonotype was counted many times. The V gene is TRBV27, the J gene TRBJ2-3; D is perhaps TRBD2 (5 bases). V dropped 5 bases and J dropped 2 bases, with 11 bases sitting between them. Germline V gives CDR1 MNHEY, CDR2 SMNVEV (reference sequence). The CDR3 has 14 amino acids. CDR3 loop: CASSRRENTDTQYF. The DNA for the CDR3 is TGTGCCAGCAGTCGACGGGAAAACACAGATACGCAGTATTTT.

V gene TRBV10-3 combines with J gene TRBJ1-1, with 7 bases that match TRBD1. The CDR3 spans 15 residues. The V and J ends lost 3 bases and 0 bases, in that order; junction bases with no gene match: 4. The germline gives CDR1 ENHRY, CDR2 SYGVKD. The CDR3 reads CAISDQGDLNTEAFF. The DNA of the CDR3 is TGTGCCATCAGTGATCAGGGGGACTTGAACACTGAAGCTTTCTTT.

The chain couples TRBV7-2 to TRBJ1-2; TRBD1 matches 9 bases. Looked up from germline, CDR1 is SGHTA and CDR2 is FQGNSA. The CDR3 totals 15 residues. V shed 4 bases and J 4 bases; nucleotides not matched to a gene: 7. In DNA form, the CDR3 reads TGTGCCAGCAGCTCCTGGACAGGGGAAACCTATGGCTACACCTTC. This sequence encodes CASSSWTGETYGYTF.

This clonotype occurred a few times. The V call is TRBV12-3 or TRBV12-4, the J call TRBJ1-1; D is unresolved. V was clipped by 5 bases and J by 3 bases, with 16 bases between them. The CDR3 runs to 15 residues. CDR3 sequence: CASSPPPIGDTEAFF. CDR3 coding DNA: TGTGCCAGCAGTCCCCCCCCGATCGGGGACACTGAAGCTTTCTTT.

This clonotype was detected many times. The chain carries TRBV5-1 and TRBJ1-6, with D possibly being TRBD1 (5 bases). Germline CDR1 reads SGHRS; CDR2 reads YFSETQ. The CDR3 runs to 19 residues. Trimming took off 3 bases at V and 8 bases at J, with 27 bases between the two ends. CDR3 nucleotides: TGCGCCAGCAGCTCCGATTATGGCTTCGGCGGGGGGAAGTATTCACCCCTCCACTTT. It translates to CASSSDYGFGGGKYSPLHF.

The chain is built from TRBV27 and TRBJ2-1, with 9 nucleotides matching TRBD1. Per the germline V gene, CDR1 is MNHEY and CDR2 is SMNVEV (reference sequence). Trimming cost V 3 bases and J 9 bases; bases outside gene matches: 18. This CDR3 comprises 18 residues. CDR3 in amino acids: CASSLGWGGTGLSSEQFF. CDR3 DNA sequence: TGTGCCAGCAGTTTGGGTTGGGGGGGGACAGGGCTTTCAAGTGAGCAGTTCTTC.

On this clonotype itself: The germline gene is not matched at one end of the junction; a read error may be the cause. The CDR3 protein is CASSQLFRGDMNSEAFF. The CDR3 nucleotides are TGCGCCAGCAGCCAACTATTTCGGGGGGACATGAACAGTGAAGCTTTCTTT. The V and J genes are TRBV4-1 and TRBJ1-1; a possible D gene is TRBD1 (6 bases). The CDR3 has 17 amino acids. CDR1 is MGHRA, CDR2 YSYEKL, per germline.

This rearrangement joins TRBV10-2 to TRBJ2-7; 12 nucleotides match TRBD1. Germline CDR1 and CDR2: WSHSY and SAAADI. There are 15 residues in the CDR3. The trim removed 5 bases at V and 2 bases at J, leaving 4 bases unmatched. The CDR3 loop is CASSPGQGATYEQYF. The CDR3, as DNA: TGCGCCAGCAGTCCGGGACAGGGGGCCACCTACGAGCAGTACTTC.

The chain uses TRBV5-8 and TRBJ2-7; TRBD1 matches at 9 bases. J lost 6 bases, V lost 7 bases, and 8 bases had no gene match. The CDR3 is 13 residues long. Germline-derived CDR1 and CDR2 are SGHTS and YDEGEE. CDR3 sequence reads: CASGQGLLGEQYF. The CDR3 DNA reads TGTGCCAGCGGACAGGGGCTCCTTGGCGAGCAGTACTTC.

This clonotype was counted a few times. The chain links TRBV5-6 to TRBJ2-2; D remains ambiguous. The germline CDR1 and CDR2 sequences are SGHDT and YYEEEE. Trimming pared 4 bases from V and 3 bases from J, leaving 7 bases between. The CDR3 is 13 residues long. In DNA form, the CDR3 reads TGTGCCAGCAGCCGCCAAGACACCGGGGAGCTGTTTTTT. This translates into CASSRQDTGELFF.

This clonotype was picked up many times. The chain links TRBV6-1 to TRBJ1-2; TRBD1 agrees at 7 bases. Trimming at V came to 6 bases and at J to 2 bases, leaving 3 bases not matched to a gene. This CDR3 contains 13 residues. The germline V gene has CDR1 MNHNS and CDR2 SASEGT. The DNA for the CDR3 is TGTGCCAGCAGAGCGACAGGGAACTATGGCTACACCTTC. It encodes CASRATGNYGYTF.

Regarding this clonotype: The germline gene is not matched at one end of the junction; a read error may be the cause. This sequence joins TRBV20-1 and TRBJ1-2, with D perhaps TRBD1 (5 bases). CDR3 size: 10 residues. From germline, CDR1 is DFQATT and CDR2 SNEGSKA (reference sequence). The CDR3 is CETENYGYTF. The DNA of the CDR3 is TGTGAGACAGAGAACTATGGCTACACCTTC.

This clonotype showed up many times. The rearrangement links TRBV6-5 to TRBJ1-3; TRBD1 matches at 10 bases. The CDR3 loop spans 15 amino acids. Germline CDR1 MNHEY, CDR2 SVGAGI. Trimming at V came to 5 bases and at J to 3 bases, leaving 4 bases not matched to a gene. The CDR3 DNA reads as TGTGCCAGCAGTCGACAGGGGGCAGTTGGAAACACCATATATTTT. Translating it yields CASSRQGAVGNTIYF.

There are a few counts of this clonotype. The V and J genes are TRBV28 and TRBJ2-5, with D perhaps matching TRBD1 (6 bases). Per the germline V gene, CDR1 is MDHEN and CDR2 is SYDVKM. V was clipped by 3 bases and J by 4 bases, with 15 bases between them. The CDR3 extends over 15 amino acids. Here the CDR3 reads CASSFLGHTGETQYF. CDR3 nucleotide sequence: TGTGCCAGCAGTTTTTTGGGACATACCGGAGAGACCCAGTACTTC.

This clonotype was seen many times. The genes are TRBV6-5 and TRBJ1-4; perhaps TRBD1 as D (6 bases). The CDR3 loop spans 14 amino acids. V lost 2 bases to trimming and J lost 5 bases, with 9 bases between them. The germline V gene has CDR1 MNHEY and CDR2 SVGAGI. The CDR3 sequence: CASSYEDSNEKLFF. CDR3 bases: TGTGCCAGCAGTTACGAGGACAGCAATGAAAAACTGTTTTTT.

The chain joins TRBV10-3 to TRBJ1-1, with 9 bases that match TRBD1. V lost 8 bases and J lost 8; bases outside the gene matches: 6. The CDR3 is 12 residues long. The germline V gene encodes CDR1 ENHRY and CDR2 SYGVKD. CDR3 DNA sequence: TGTGCCATCTCTGACAGGGGGGGCGAAGCTTTCTTT. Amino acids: CAISDRGGEAFF.

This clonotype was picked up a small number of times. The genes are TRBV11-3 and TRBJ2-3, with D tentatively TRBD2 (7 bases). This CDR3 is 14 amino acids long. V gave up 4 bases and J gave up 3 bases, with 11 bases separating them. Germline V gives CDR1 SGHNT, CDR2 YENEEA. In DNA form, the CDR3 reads TGTGCCAGCAGCTCGGAGGGGGGGACAGATACGCAGTATTTT. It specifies CASSSEGGTDTQYF. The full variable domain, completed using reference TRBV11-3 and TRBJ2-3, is EAGVVQSPRYKIIEKKQPVAFWCNPISGHNTLYWYLQNLGQGPELLIRYENEEAVDDSQLPKDRFSAERLKGVDSTLKIQPAELGDSAVYLCASSSEGGTDTQYFGPGTRLTVL.

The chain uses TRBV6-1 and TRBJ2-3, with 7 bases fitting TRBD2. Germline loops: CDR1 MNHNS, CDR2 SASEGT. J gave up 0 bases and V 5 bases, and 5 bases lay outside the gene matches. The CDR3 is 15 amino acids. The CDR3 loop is CASSPFGGSTDTQYF. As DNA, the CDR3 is TGTGCCAGCAGTCCCTTCGGGGGGAGCACAGATACGCAGTATTTT.

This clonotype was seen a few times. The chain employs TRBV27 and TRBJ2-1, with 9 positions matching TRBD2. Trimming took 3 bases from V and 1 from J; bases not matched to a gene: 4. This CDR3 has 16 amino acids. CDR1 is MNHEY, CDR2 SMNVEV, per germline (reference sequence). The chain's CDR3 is CASSFPAGGSYNEQFF. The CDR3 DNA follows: TGTGCCAGCAGTTTCCCTGCGGGGGGGTCCTACAATGAGCAGTTCTTC.

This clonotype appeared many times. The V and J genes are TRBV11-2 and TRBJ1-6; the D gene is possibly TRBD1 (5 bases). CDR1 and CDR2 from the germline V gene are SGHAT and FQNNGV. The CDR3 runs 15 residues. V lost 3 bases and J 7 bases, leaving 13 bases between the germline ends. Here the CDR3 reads CASSFQGVGNSPLHF. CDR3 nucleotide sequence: TGTGCCAGCAGCTTCCAGGGTGTTGGGAATTCACCCCTCCACTTT.

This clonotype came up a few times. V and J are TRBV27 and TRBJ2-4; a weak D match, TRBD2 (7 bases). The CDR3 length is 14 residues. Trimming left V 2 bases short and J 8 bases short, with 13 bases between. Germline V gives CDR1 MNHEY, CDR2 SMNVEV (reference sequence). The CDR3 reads CASSLKKGGDIQYF. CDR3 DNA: TGTGCCAGCAGTTTAAAAAAGGGGGGGGACATTCAGTACTTC.